This paragraph covers one TCR beta chain sequence. Antigen unknown. This PCR relied on a set of 60 Vbeta primers and 13 Jbeta primers. Sequencing used immunoSEQ multiplex PCR; TCRdb keeps in-frame clones, though not all of them. The sample includes around 120,000 clones, roughly two thirds seen only once; the top ten take around 1.6%. This sample stems from a study of cytomegalovirus exposure and HLA in healthy donors. Study as a whole: Early on, a data release was issued that held roughly 84 million unique TCRs from HLA-typed donors. Study-level findings and limits: The investigators catalogued some 160 TCR beta chains as cytomegalovirus-associated.

Sequencing was performed on PBMCs. The sequence was collected from a man aged 25 to 40 in good health and CMV-seropositive.

Here the CDR3 reads CASRRTAYTEAFF. CDR3 nucleotide sequence: TGTGCCAGCAGACGGACAGCATACACTGAAGCTTTCTTT. V usage is TRBV6-1 and J usage is TRBJ1-1; tentatively, D is TRBD1 (6 bases). Germline V lookup: CDR1 MNHNS, CDR2 SASEGT. This CDR3 is built from 13 residues. The V gene lost 6 bases and the J gene lost 3 bases, with 11 bases spanning the gap.